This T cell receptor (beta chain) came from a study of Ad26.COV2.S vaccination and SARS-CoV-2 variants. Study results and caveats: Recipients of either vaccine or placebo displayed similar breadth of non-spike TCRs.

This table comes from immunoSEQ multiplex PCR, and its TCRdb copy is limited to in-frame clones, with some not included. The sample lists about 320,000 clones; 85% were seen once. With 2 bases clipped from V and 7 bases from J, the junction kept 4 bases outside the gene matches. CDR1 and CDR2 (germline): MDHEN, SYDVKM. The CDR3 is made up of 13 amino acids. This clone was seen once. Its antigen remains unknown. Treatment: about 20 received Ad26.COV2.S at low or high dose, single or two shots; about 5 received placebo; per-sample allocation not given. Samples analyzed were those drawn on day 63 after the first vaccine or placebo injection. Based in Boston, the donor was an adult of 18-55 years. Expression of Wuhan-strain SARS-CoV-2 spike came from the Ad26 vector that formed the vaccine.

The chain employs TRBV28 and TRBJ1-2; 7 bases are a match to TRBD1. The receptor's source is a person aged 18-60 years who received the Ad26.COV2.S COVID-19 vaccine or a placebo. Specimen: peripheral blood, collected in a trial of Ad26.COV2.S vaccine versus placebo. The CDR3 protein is CASSLADRAGYTF. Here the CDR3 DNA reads TGTGCCAGCAGTTTAGCCGACAGGGCTGGCTACACCTTC.